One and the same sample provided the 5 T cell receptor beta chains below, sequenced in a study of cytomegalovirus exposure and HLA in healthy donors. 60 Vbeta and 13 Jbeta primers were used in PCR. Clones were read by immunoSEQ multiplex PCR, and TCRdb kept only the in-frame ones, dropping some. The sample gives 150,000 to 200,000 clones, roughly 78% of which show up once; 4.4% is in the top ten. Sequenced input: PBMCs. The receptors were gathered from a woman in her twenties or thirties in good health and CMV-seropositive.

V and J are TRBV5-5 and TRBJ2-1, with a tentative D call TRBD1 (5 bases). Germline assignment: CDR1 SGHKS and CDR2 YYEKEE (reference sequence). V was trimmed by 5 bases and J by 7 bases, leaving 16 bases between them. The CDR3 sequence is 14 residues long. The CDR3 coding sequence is TGTGCCAGCAGGGGGCTCCCTCAAGGGAATGAGCAGTTCTTC. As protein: CASRGLPQGNEQFF.

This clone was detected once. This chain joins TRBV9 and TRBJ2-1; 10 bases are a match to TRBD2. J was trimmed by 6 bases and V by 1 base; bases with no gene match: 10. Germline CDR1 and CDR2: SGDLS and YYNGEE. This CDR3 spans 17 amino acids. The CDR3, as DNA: TGTGCCAGCAGCGTAACCGCCGGGACTAGCGTTGCCAATGAGCAGTTCTTC. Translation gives CASSVTAGTSVANEQFF.

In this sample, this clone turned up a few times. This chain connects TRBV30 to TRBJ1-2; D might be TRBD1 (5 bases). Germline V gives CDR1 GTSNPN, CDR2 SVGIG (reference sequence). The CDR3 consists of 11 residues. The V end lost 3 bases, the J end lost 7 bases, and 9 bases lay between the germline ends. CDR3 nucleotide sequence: TGTGCCTGGAGCCAGGGTCGTGGCTACACCTTC. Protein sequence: CAWSQGRGYTF. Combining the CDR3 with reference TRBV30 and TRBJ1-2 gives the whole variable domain SQTIHQWPATLVQPVGSPLSLECTVEGTSNPNLYWYRQAAGRGLQLLFYSVGIGQISSEVPQNLSASRPQDRQFILSSKKLLLSDSGFYLCAWSQGRGYTFGSGTRLTVV.

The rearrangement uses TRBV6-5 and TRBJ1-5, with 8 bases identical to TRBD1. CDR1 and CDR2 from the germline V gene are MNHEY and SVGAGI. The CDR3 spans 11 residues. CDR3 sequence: CARQGYQPQHF. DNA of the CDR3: TGTGCGCGACAGGGGTATCAGCCCCAGCATTTT.

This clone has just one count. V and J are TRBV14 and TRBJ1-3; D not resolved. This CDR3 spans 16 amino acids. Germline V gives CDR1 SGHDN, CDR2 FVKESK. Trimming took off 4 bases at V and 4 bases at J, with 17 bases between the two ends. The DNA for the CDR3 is TGTGCCAGCAGCCCCCTCCGCCATGGTCGGGGAAACACCATATATTTT. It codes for CASSPLRHGRGNTIYF.